This passage covers 21 T cell receptor beta chains from one sample sequenced in a study of blood T cell repertoires in COVID-19. The assay was immunoSEQ multiplex PCR, and TCRdb's table has in-frame clones only and misses some. The table records approximately 140,000 clones, roughly 80% of them present only once. Input material: peripheral blood. These receptors were collected from a human donor with acute or convalescent COVID-19. The donor label of this sample is uncertain.

The gene calls are TRBV4-1 and TRBJ2-7; 9 bases align to TRBD1. V lost 4 bases and J lost 4; bases outside the gene matches: 5. CDR1 is MGHRA, CDR2 YSYEKL, per germline. The CDR3 is 14 residues long. CDR3: CASSPLDRGYEQYF. The CDR3 DNA follows: TGCGCCAGCAGCCCATTAGACAGGGGGTACGAGCAGTACTTC.

The CDR3 loop reads CASSLAGGAGPYTF. CDR3 DNA: TGTGCCAGCAGCTTAGCGGGAGGGGCCGGACCCTACACCTTC. The chain joins TRBV7-9 to TRBJ1-2; D might be TRBD1 (5 bases). Trimming removed 0 bases from V and 10 bases from J, with 15 bases in between. Looked up from germline, CDR1 is SEHNR and CDR2 is FQNEAQ (reference sequence). The length of the CDR3 is 14 residues.

The rearrangement joins TRBV6-1 to TRBJ1-2; TRBD1 might be the D (6 bases). The V and J ends lost 0 bases and 10 bases respectively, with 18 bases between them. This CDR3 is 15 amino acids long. Germline V CDR1 and CDR2: MNHNS, SASEGT. CDR3 loop: CASSEAIRTARDYTF. CDR3 sequence (DNA): TGTGCCAGCAGTGAAGCTATAAGGACAGCCCGAGACTACACCTTC.

The chain joins TRBV18 to TRBJ1-1, with 7 bases fitting TRBD1. Germline CDR1 and CDR2: KGHSH and LQKENI. The length of the CDR3 is 16 residues. With V trimmed by 1 base and J by 2 bases, 7 bases remained unmatched. The CDR3, as DNA: TGTGCCAGCTCACCACTTCCGGGACAGACAAACACTGAAGCTTTCTTT. This translates into CASSPLPGQTNTEAFF. The full variable domain, in which reference TRBV18 and TRBJ1-1 provide the parts outside the CDR3, is NAGVMQNPRHLVRRRGQEARLRCSPMKGHSHVYWYRQLPEEGLKFMVYLQKENIIDESGMPKERFSAEFPKEGPSILRIQQVVRGDSAAYFCASSPLPGQTNTEAFFGQGTRLTVV.

The CDR3 bases are TGTGCCAGCAGCCCAGGGACAGGGCAAACTTTACCCCTCCACTTT. Translation: CASSPGTGQTLPLHF. The chain couples TRBV11-2 to TRBJ1-6; 9 bases fit TRBD1. The CDR3 has 15 residues. Germline assignment: CDR1 SGHAT and CDR2 FQNNGV. V dropped 5 bases and J dropped 12; count of bases not matched to a gene: 11.

As to this clone: A junction boundary mismatches the germline segment, possibly from a read error. The rearrangement uses TRBV7-9 and TRBJ1-1; the D is unclear. The CDR3 length is 14 residues. Germline lookup yields CDR1 SEHNR and CDR2 FQNEAQ (reference sequence). CDR3 bases: TGTGCCAGCAGCTTAGCTGGCACGAACGCTGAAGCTTTCTTT. Residues: CASSLAGTNAEAFF.

The V and J genes are TRBV5-6 and TRBJ2-7; D may be TRBD1 (6 bases). Trimming took 5 bases from V and 7 from J, leaving 16 bases between them. Looked up from germline, CDR1 is SGHDT and CDR2 is YYEEEE. This CDR3 has 13 amino acids. CDR3 sequence reads: CASRTTGVTEQYV. For the CDR3, the DNA is TGTGCCAGCAGAACGACAGGAGTGACGGAGCAGTACGTC.

This clone has a single count. V usage is TRBV7-2 and J usage is TRBJ2-2, with D possibly TRBD1 on 7 matching bases. The ends were cut back, 5 bases at V and 1 base at J, with 11 bases in the middle. Looked up from germline, CDR1 is SGHTA and CDR2 is FQGNSA. The CDR3 has 15 amino acids. This CDR3 reads CASSPQGGNTGELFF. CDR3 nucleotides: TGTGCCAGCAGCCCCCAGGGGGGGAACACCGGGGAGCTGTTTTTT.

This clone has only a few counts. The rearrangement joins TRBV7-9 to TRBJ2-2; 9 bases align to TRBD1. J gave up 5 bases and V 3 bases, and 10 bases lay outside the gene matches. Germline CDR1 SEHNR, CDR2 FQNEAQ (reference sequence). The length of the CDR3 is 17 residues. In DNA form, the CDR3 reads TGTGCCAGCAGCTTGGAGGGACAGGGCGGGCGAACCGGGGAGCTGTTTTTT. Translated: CASSLEGQGGRTGELFF.

This sequence joins TRBV7-3 and TRBJ1-1; no reliable D call. The V end was cut by 2 bases, the J end by 2 bases, with 9 bases between. CDR3 length equals 14 residues. The germline V gene encodes CDR1 SGHTA and CDR2 FQGTGA. The CDR3 loop is CASSLYGGNTEAFF. DNA of the CDR3: TGTGCCAGCAGCTTATACGGAGGTAACACTGAAGCTTTCTTT. Complete variable domain (other parts from reference TRBV7-3 and TRBJ1-1): GAGVSQTPSNKVTEKGKYVELRCDPISGHTALYWYRQSLGQGPEFLIYFQGTGAADDSGLPNDRFFAVRPEGSVSTLKIQRTERGDSAVYLCASSLYGGNTEAFFGQGTRLTVV.

The rearrangement links TRBV7-9 to TRBJ2-1; 9 nucleotides line up with TRBD1. After removal of 5 bases from V and 7 bases from J, the junction contained 9 bases not matched to a gene. This CDR3 contains 15 residues. The V gene's germline CDR1 is SEHNR and CDR2 FQNEAQ (reference sequence). The CDR3, as DNA: TGTGCCAGCAGCGCACCGAGGACAGGGGAAAATGAGCAGTTCTTC. Translating it yields CASSAPRTGENEQFF.

V is TRBV7-8 and J is TRBJ1-4, with D hard to call. CDR1 SGHVS and CDR2 FQNEAQ come from the germline V gene. The CDR3 has 16 residues. V lost 2 bases and J 6 bases, leaving 16 bases between the germline ends. CDR3 bases: TGTGCCAGCAGCTTAAACAGTGGGCCCGCGCATGAAAAACTGTTTTTT. Its protein product is CASSLNSGPAHEKLFF.

The rearrangement links TRBV9 to TRBJ1-3; TRBD1 agrees at 10 bases. The CDR3 is 16 residues long. V shed 3 bases and J 3 bases; nucleotides not matched to a gene: 6. Per the germline V gene, CDR1 is SGDLS and CDR2 is YYNGEE. CDR3 bases: TGTGCCAGCAGCGCCTGGGACAGGGGACTTGGAAACACCATATATTTT. Protein product: CASSAWDRGLGNTIYF.

This clone was recorded only once. The genes are TRBV11-2 and TRBJ1-1, with 9 bases identical to TRBD1. This CDR3 is 16 amino acids long. V lost 3 bases, J lost 1 base, and 6 bases stayed unmatched. Germline V lookup: CDR1 SGHAT, CDR2 FQNNGV. The CDR3 bases are TGTGCCAGCAGCTTTCCACAGGGGGCAGGGAACACTGAAGCTTTCTTT. This translates into CASSFPQGAGNTEAFF.

This clone has just a few counts. The chain joins TRBV10-3 to TRBJ2-5; no definite D call. Per germline, CDR1 ENHRY and CDR2 SYGVKD. The CDR3 contains 14 residues. Trimming stripped 2 bases from V and 5 bases from J, with 12 bases between. CDR3 sequence: CAISEDGPLETQYF. In DNA form, the CDR3 reads TGTGCCATCAGTGAGGATGGGCCCTTGGAGACCCAGTACTTC.

This chain links TRBV19 with TRBJ1-2; D is unresolved. The V gene lost 4 bases and the J gene lost 8 bases, with 8 bases spanning the gap. CDR3 size: 11 residues. Germline CDR1 LNHDA, CDR2 SQIVND (reference sequence). The CDR3 DNA is TGTGCCAGTAGTACCCGAGGGGGCTACACCTTC. It is translated as CASSTRGGYTF.

The V call is TRBV7-3, the J call TRBJ2-2, with TRBD1 identical over 9 bases. The CDR3 contains 16 residues. Germline V gene lookup returns CDR1 SGHTA and CDR2 FQGTGA. J lost 5 bases, V lost 4 bases, and 8 bases had no gene match. The CDR3 region has the DNA TGTGCCAGCAGCTCGCATGGGACAGGGTTAACCGGGGAGCTGTTTTTT. Translated, it gives CASSSHGTGLTGELFF.

V usage is TRBV3-1 (or the pseudogene TRBV3-2) and J usage is TRBJ1-5; D is uncertain. The CDR3 is 13 residues long. Germline V gene sequence: CDR1 LGHDT, CDR2 YNNKEL (reference sequence). V was clipped by 0 bases and J by 10 bases, with 10 bases between them. CDR3 sequence reads: CASSQDRSSPQHF. The CDR3 DNA sequence: TGTGCCAGCAGCCAAGATCGGAGTTCCCCCCAGCATTTT.

This clone was counted only a few times. The genes are TRBV11-2 and TRBJ2-1; D remains unclear. CDR1 is SGHAT and CDR2 is FQNNGV in the germline V gene. The length of the CDR3 is 16 residues. V lost 4 bases, J lost 4 bases, and 17 bases lay in between. The CDR3 sequence: CASSSPLKAGYNEQFF. The CDR3 DNA reads as TGTGCCAGCAGCTCACCCCTAAAGGCAGGTTACAATGAGCAGTTCTTC.

V gene TRBV5-1 combines with J gene TRBJ2-7; TRBD1 matches 7 bases. The CDR3 is 16 amino acids. J lost 4 bases, V lost 4 bases, and 14 bases had no gene match. Germline V CDR1 and CDR2: SGHRS, YFSETQ. The CDR3 spells CASSLPTGKLEYEQYF. In DNA form, the CDR3 reads TGCGCCAGCAGCCTACCGACAGGGAAGCTAGAGTACGAGCAGTACTTC.

The V and J genes are TRBV6-6 and TRBJ1-1, with D unresolved. The germline V and J ends were trimmed by 7 bases and 5 bases, with 17 bases remaining between them. CDR3 length equals 14 residues. The germline gives CDR1 MNHNY, CDR2 SVGAGI (reference sequence). The CDR3: CASTEAHLTTEAFF. The CDR3 DNA sequence: TGTGCCAGCACCGAGGCCCATCTGACGACTGAAGCTTTCTTT.